This T cell receptor beta chain came from a study of radiation and T cells in renal cell carcinoma. Study-level background: Nephrectomy followed 15 Gy stereotactic body radiation by 4 weeks.

TCRdb keeps only in-frame clones here, not all; method: immunoSEQ multiplex PCR. The sample lists roughly 130,000 clones; 80% to 90% were seen once. Findings and limits, study-wide: Top tumor clonotypes rose in blood 2 weeks post-radiation, then contracted. No pretreatment tumor biopsies were available for baseline clonotypes.

Documented time point: blood 2 weeks post-SBRT. Noted treatment: 15 Gy SBRT to primary tumor, nephrectomy 4 weeks later. Clear cell pathology was present in this patient's renal cell carcinoma. With respect to this clone: Its antigen remains unknown.

Germline V gene sequence: CDR1 SGHRS, CDR2 YFSETQ. This CDR3 has 15 residues. V was clipped by 0 bases and J by 0 bases, with 7 bases between them. The chain uses TRBV5-1 and TRBJ1-3, with D perhaps matching TRBD1 (5 bases). Source: blood, taken from a patient whose treatment included radiotherapy and nephrectomy. The sequence came from a woman between 55 and 75 years old with renal cell carcinoma. The CDR3 spells CASSLGDSSGNTIYF. CDR3 coding DNA: TGCGCCAGCAGCTTGGGGGACTCCTCTGGAAACACCATATATTTT.